This T cell receptor beta chain was recovered during a study of T cell repertoires in cytomegalovirus infection. Study details: Public TCR beta signatures were indicative of both CMV infection and a matching HLA type. Study-wide results and limits: What dominated the ex vivo response were HLA-C-restricted CMV-specific TCR beta clonotypes. Carriers of CMV and the relevant HLA type were discriminated by public TCR beta frequency.

After removal of 5 bases from V and 5 bases from J, the junction contained 9 bases not matched to a gene. CDR3 length: 17 amino acids. Germline-derived CDR1 and CDR2 are SGHAT and FQNNGV. This clonotype was detected ten times or more. Its target is not known. TCRdb called the reads again in MiXCR, with one record for every CDR3 protein. The sample consists of about 490,000 distinct CDR3 sequences, 15% to 20% of them appearing once. The TCR was taken from a human donor in good health (CMV status not recorded). Some clones in this sample may be carry-over from other donors' samples. The sample was CD8+ T cells from PBMCs. The chain carries TRBV11-2 and TRBJ2-3, with 14 bases aligning to TRBD2. The CDR3 reads CASSQRLAGGPVDTQYF. DNA of the CDR3: TGTGCCAGCAGCCAAAGACTAGCGGGGGGGCCAGTAGATACGCAGTATTTT.